The rows below give T cell receptor beta chains drawn from one sample of a study of blood T cell repertoires in COVID-19. Sequenced by immunoSEQ multiplex PCR; TCRdb stores in-frame clones only, minus some. Of about 140,000 clones in the sample, around 80% were seen once. Material: peripheral blood. These receptors all come from a woman aged 60-70 years with acute or convalescent COVID-19. The CDR3 runs from the conserved cysteine through the conserved F or W. The order of the fields is V gene, clone size, D gene, J gene, CDR3 DNA, CDR3 protein. A D gene is named only where the DNA matches it firmly. Not every row has a clone size; where given, it reads once, few, many or a size class.

>TRBV14|NA|TRBD1|TRBJ2-1
TGTGCCAGCAGCTACTCGAACAGGGGCTTCACGCTGGATGAGCAGTTCTTC
CASSYSNRGFTLDEQFF
>TRBV5-1|NA|NA|TRBJ2-2
TGCGCCAGCAGCTTGTTCAACCGAGCCGGGGAGCTGTTTTTT
CASSLFNRAGELFF
>TRBV19|NA|TRBD2|TRBJ2-7
TGTGCCAGTAGTAGGGGAGCGGGAGACGGCTACGAGCAGTACTTC
CASSRGAGDGYEQYF
>TRBV19|NA|TRBD2|TRBJ2-5
TGTGCCAGTAGTGAGGGAGCGGGAGGGCCCTCAGAGACCCAGTACTTC
CASSEGAGGPSETQYF
>TRBV20-1|NA|TRBD2|TRBJ2-1
TGCAGTGCTAGTACCCCCCGAGCGGGATACAATGAGCAGTTCTTC
CSASTPRAGYNEQFF
>TRBV18|NA|NA|TRBJ2-1
TGTGCCAGCTCACCACTAGCGGAGTACAATGAGCAGTTCTTC
CASSPLAEYNEQFF
>TRBV27|NA|NA|TRBJ1-6
TGTGCCAGCAGTTTAACCAGGGTTAATTCACCCCTCCACTTT
CASSLTRVNSPLHF
>TRBV5-6|NA|NA|TRBJ2-7
TGTGCCAGCAGAACGGACAGCTACGAGCAGTACTTC
CASRTDSYEQYF
>TRBV12-3/TRBV12-4|once|NA|TRBJ1-1
TGTGCCAGCAGACTGGGGGGCACTGAAGCTTTCTTT
CASRLGGTEAFF
>TRBV10-2|NA|TRBD1|TRBJ2-7
TGCGCCAGCTTAACGGACAGGGGCTACGAGCAGTACTTC
CASLTDRGYEQYF
>TRBV7-3|NA|NA|TRBJ1-6
TGTGCCAGCAGCTTAGGTGGGCTTAGGTCACCCCTCCACTTT
CASSLGGLRSPLHF
>TRBV5-4|once|NA|TRBJ1-2
TGTGCCAGCAGCCACAGTAATGAGTTTAACTATGGCTACACCTTC
CASSHSNEFNYGYTF
>TRBV6-4|NA|TRBD1|TRBJ2-1
TGTGCCAGCAGCGGACCGGGACAGGGTAAGGGGGAGCAGTTCTTC
CASSGPGQGKGEQFF
>TRBV11-2|NA|TRBD2|TRBJ2-1
TGTGCCAGCAGCTTCGCTTTAATGGCGGGAGGTTACAATGAGCAGTTCTTC
CASSFALMAGGYNEQFF
>TRBV6-5|NA|NA|TRBJ1-5
TGTGCCAGCAGGTCGCTAAAACCCAATCAGCCCCAGCATTTT
CASRSLKPNQPQHF
>TRBV12-5|NA|TRBD1|TRBJ1-1
TGTGCTAGTGGTCTCACAGGGGGCACTGAAGCTTTCTTT
CASGLTGGTEAFF
>TRBV9|NA|NA|TRBJ1-2
TGTGCCAGCAGCGCGGCAGCACAGGGTTACTATGGCTACACCTTC
CASSAAAQGYYGYTF
>TRBV6-5|NA|TRBD2|TRBJ2-3
TGTGCCAGCAGTTACGGTGGACTAGCGGGAGTGGATACGCAGTATTTT
CASSYGGLAGVDTQYF
>TRBV7-8|NA|NA|TRBJ2-5
TGTGCCAGCAGCTCAGACAGTCAAGAGACCCAGTACTTC
CASSSDSQETQYF
>TRBV11-2|NA|TRBD1|TRBJ1-5
TGTGCCAGCAGCTCAGGGGACAGGCTTAATCAGCCCCAGCATTTT
CASSSGDRLNQPQHF
>TRBV28|once|NA|TRBJ1-1
TGTGCCAGCAGAGATCCCACCCGGTCCACTGAAGCTTTCTTT
CASRDPTRSTEAFF
>TRBV28|NA|NA|TRBJ2-3
TGTGCCAGCAGTTTAGCGGGGCCGGGTGGGGATACGCAGTATTTT
CASSLAGPGGDTQYF
>TRBV5-1|NA|NA|TRBJ1-2
TGCGCCAGCAGCTTGGCCTTCGGGGGGCTTTCCTCCTACACCTTC
CASSLAFGGLSSYTF
>TRBV5-6|NA|NA|TRBJ1-1
TGTGCCAGCAGCTTACCGGGGTGGGGAACTGAAGCTTTCTTT
CASSLPGWGTEAFF
>TRBV7-9|NA|NA|TRBJ1-3
TGTGCCAGCAGCCTAACAGGGTACTCTGGAAACACCATATATTTT
CASSLTGYSGNTIYF
>TRBV5-1|NA|NA|TRBJ1-1
TGCGCCAGCAGCTTGGACTCACAGGAAGCTTTCTTT
CASSLDSQEAFF
>TRBV24-1|NA|NA|TRBJ1-5
TGTGCCACCAGTGATAGGCAGGGCGGTCAGCCCCAGCATTTT
CATSDRQGGQPQHF
>TRBV28|NA|TRBD2|TRBJ2-7
TGTGCCAGCAGTTTATCCCGGACTAGCACTTCCTACGAGCAGTACTTC
CASSLSRTSTSYEQYF
>TRBV5-1|NA|NA|TRBJ2-7
TGCGCCAGCAGCTTGGGAGGAGGGAGGCTTTATGAGCAGTACTTC
CASSLGGGRLYEQYF
>TRBV15|NA|TRBD2|TRBJ2-3
TGTGCCACCAGCCCACGAATCGGACTAGTCAGGAGAGCAGATACGCAGTATTTT
CATSPRIGLVRRADTQYF
>TRBV19|NA|TRBD2|TRBJ2-1
TGTGCCAGTAGCGGACTAGCGGGTAAGCCTTCCTACAATGAGCAGTTCTTC
CASSGLAGKPSYNEQFF
>TRBV13|NA|NA|TRBJ1-2
TGTGCCAGCAGCAAACGGGGAGGGTTGGAACAGAGAGATGGCTACACCTTC
CASSKRGGLEQRDGYTF
>TRBV12-3/TRBV12-4|once|TRBD2|TRBJ2-4
TGTGCCAGCACCTCATTCGGACTAGCTGATCAGTACTTC
CASTSFGLADQYF
>TRBV9|NA|TRBD1|TRBJ1-2
TGTGCCAGCAGCGTAGGGACAGGCTATGGCTACACCTTC
CASSVGTGYGYTF
>TRBV19|NA|TRBD2|TRBJ2-3
TGTGCCAGTAGTAGAGGACTAGCGGGACCTCCGCAGTATTTT
CASSRGLAGPPQYF
>TRBV15|NA|TRBD2|TRBJ2-1
TGTGCCACCAGCAGAGTACCGGGGGTCCGGGGGGACAATGAGCAGTTCTTC
CATSRVPGVRGDNEQFF
>TRBV18|NA|NA|TRBJ2-1
TGTGCCAGCTCACCCTCGACAAGCGGAAATGAGCAGTTCTTC
CASSPSTSGNEQFF
>TRBV27|NA|TRBD1|TRBJ1-2
TGTGCCAGCAGACCTACCCTCCAGGACAGGGGCGATGCTAACTATGGCTACACCTTC
CASRPTLQDRGDANYGYTF
>TRBV14|NA|NA|TRBJ2-2
TGTGCCAGCAGCCAAGATTTGGCCACCGGGGAGCTGTTTTTT
CASSQDLATGELFF
>TRBV5-4|NA|NA|TRBJ2-2
TGTGCCAGCAGCGTGGCCGGGACTGCGAACACCGGGGAGCTGTTTTTT
CASSVAGTANTGELFF
>TRBV7-8|NA|NA|TRBJ1-5
TGTGCCAGCAGCTTCCGGACAGAGCCCAGCTATCAGCCCCAGCATTTT
CASSFRTEPSYQPQHF
>TRBV29-1|once|NA|TRBJ1-1
TGCAGCGTTGAAGATTCAAACACTGAAGCTTTCTTT
CSVEDSNTEAFF
>TRBV28|NA|TRBD2|TRBJ2-1
TGTGCCAGCAGTTCGGGACTAGCGGGAGAGGATGAGCAGTTCTTC
CASSSGLAGEDEQFF
>TRBV28|NA|TRBD1|TRBJ2-3
TGTGCCAGCAGGCCAGGGACAGGCACAGATACGCAGTATTTT
CASRPGTGTDTQYF
>TRBV7-8|NA|TRBD2|TRBJ2-1
TGTGCCAGCAGCTCACTTACTAGCGGGGGATCCTACAATGAGCAGTTCTTC
CASSSLTSGGSYNEQFF
>TRBV19|few|NA|TRBJ2-2
TGTGCCAGTAGTAGGCAGAGGGCCACCGGGGAGCTGTTTTTT
CASSRQRATGELFF
>TRBV7-2|NA|NA|TRBJ2-3
TGTGCCAGCAGCTTGTTAGCGTCTAGCACAGATACGCAGTATTTT
CASSLLASSTDTQYF
>TRBV28|NA|NA|TRBJ1-6
TGTGCCAGCAGTTTCGACACAAAGAATTCACCCCTCCACTTT
CASSFDTKNSPLHF
>TRBV3-1/TRBV3-2|NA|TRBD2|TRBJ2-1
TGTGCCAGCAGCCTCTTTAGCGGGATCGGTGAGCAGTTCTTC
CASSLFSGIGEQFF
>TRBV2|once|NA|TRBJ1-3
TGTGCCAGCAGCCCAACAGAATACTCTGGAAACACCATATATTTT
CASSPTEYSGNTIYF
>TRBV28|few|NA|TRBJ2-3
TGTGCCAGCAGTTTACGGTCGCAGGGGAATACGCAGTATTTT
CASSLRSQGNTQYF
>TRBV5-1|NA|NA|TRBJ2-7
TGCGCCAGCAGCCTACGGATCAGAGGTGACGAGCAGTACTTC
CASSLRIRGDEQYF
>TRBV11-3|NA|NA|TRBJ2-2
TGTGCCAGCAGCTCTCAGGGTACCGGGGAGCTGTTTTTT
CASSSQGTGELFF